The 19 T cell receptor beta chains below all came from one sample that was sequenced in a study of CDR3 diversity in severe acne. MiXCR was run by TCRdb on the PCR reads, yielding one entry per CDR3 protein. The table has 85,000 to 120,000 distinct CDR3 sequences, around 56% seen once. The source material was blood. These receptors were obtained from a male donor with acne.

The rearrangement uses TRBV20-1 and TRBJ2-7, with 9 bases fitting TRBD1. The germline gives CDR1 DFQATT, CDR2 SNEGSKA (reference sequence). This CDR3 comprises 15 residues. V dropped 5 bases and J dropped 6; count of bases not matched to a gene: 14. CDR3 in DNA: TGCAGTGCTCCTCAAATAGGGACAGGGCACTCCGAGCAGTACTTC. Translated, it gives CSAPQIGTGHSEQYF.

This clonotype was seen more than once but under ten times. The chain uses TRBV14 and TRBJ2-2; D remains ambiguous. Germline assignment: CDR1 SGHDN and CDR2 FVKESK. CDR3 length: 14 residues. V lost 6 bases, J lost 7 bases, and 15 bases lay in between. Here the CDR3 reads CASRLNQAGGELFF. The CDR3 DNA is TGTGCCAGCAGATTAAATCAGGCCGGCGGGGAGCTGTTTTTT. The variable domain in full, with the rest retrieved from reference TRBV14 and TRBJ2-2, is EAGVTQFPSHSVIEKGQTVTLRCDPISGHDNLYWYRRVMGKEIKFLLHFVKESKQDESGMPNNRFLAERTGGTYSTLKVQPAELEDSGVYFCASRLNQAGGELFFGEGSRLTVL.

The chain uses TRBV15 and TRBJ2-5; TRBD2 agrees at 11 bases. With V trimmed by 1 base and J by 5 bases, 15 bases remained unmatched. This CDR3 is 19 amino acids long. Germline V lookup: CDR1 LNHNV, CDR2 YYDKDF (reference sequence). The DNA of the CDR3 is TGTGCCACCAGCAGAGTCTCTCCATTCCTAGCGGGAGGATCCGAGACCCAGTACTTC. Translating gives CATSRVSPFLAGGSETQYF.

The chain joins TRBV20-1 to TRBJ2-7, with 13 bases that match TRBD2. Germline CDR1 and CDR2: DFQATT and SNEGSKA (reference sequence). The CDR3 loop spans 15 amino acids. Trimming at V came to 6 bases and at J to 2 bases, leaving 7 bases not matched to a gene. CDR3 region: CSARTSGRAAYEQYF. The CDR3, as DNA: TGCAGTGCCAGAACTAGCGGGAGGGCCGCCTACGAGCAGTACTTC.

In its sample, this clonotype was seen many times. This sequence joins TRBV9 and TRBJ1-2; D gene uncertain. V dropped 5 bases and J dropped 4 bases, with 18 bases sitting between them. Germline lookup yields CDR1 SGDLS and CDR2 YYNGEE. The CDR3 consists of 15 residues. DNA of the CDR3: TGTGCCAGCAGTCTCGGCAGCACCGCCACCTATGGCTACACCTTC. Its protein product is CASSLGSTATYGYTF. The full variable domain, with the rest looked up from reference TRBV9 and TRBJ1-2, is DSGVTQTPKHLITATGQRVTLRCSPRSGDLSVYWYQQSLDQGLQFLIQYYNGEERAKGNILERFSAQQFPDLHSELNLSSLELGDSALYFCASSLGSTATYGYTFGSGTRLTVV.

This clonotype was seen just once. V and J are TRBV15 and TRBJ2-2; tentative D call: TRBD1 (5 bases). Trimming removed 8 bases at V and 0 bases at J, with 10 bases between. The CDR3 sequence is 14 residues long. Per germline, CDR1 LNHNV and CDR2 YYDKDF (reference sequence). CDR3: CATSRGANTGELFF. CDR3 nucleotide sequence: TGTGCCACCTCAAGGGGCGCGAACACCGGGGAGCTGTTTTTT.

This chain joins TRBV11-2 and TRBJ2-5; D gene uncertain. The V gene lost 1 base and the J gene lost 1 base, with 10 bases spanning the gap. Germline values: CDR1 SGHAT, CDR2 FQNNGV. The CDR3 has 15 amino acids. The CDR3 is CASSLVRQIQETQYF. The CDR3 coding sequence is TGTGCCAGCAGCTTAGTACGGCAGATCCAAGAGACCCAGTACTTC.

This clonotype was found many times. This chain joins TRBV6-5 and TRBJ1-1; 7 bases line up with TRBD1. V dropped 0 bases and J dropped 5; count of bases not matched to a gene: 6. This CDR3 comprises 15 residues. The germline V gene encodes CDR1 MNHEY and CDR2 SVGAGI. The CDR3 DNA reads TGTGCCAGCAGTTACTCTACAGGGGTAGGGACTGAAGCTTTCTTT. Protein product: CASSYSTGVGTEAFF.

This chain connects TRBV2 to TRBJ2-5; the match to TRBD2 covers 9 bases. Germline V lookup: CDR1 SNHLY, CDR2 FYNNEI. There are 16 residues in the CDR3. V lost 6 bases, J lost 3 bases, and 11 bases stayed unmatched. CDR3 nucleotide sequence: TGTGCCAGCAGCCGTGTCCTAGCGGGGAGAGAAGAGACCCAGTACTTC. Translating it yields CASSRVLAGREETQYF.

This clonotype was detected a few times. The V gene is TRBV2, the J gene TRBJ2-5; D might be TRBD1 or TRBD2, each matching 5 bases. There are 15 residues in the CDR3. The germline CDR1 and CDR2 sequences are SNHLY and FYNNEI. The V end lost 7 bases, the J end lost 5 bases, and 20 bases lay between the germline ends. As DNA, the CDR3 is TGTGCCAGCAACAATAATTACGGGACCCCCGAGACCCAGTACTTC. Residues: CASNNNYGTPETQYF.

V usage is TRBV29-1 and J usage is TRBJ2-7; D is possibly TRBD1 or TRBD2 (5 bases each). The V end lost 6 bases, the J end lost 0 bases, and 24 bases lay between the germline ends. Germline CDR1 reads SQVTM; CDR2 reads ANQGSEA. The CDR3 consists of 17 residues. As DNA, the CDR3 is TGCAGCGTCTCAGGGACGGGAAACAGTGCCCGCTCCTACGAGCAGTACTTC. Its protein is CSVSGTGNSARSYEQYF.

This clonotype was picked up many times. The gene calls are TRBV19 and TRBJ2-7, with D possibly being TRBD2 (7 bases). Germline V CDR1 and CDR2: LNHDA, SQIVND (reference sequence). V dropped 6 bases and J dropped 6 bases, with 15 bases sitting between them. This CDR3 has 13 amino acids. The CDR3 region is CASSPGGGGEQYF. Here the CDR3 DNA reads TGTGCCAGTAGCCCGGGGGGCGGGGGCGAGCAGTACTTC.

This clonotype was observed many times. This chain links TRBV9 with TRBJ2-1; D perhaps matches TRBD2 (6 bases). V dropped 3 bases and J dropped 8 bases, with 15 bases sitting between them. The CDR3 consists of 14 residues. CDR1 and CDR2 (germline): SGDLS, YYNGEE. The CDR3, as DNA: TGTGCCAGCAGCGCAGGGACTCGCAGGGATGAGCAGTTCTTC. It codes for CASSAGTRRDEQFF.

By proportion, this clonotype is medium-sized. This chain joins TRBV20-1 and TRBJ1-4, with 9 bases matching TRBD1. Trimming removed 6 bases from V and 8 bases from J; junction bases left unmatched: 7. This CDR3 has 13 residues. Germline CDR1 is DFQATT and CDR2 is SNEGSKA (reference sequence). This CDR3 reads CSAPGTGSEKLFF. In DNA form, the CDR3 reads TGCAGTGCCCCCGGGACAGGGTCCGAAAAACTGTTTTTT.

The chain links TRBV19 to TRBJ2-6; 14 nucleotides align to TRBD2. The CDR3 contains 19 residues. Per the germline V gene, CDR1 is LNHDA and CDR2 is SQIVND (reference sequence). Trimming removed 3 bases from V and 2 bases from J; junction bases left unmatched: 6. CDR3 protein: CASSILVGLAGAGANVLTF. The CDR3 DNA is TGTGCCAGTAGTATTCTCGTGGGACTAGCGGGAGCTGGGGCCAACGTCCTGACTTTC.

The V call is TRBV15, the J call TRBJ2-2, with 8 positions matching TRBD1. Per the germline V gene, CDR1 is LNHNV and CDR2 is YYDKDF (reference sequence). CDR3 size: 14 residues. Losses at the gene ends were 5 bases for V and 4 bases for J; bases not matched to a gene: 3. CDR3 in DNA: TGTGCCACCAGCGGCAGGGGGCCCACCGGGGAGCTGTTTTTT. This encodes CATSGRGPTGELFF. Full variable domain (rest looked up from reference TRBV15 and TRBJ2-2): DAMVIQNPRYQVTQFGKPVTLSCSQTLNHNVMYWYQQKSSQAPKLLFHYYDKDFNNEADTPDNFQSRRPNTSFCFLDIRSPGLGDTAMYLCATSGRGPTGELFFGEGSRLTVL.

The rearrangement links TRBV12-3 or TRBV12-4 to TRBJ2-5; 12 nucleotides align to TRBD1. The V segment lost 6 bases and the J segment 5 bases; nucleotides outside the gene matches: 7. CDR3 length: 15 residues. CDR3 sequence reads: CASRPGTGGAETQYF. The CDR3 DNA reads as TGTGCCAGCAGACCCGGGACAGGGGGCGCGGAGACCCAGTACTTC.

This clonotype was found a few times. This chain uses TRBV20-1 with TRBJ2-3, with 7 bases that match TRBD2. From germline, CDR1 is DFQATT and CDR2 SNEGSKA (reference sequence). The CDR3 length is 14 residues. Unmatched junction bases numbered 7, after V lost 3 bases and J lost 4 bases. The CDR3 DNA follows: TGCAGTGCTAGTCGCGGGAGTTTCTCAGATACGCAGTATTTT. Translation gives CSASRGSFSDTQYF.

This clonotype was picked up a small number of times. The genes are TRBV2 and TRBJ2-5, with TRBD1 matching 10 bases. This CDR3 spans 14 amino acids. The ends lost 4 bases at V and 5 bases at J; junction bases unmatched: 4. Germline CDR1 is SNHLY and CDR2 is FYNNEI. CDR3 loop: CASSGQGAWETQYF. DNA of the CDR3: TGTGCCAGCAGTGGACAGGGGGCTTGGGAGACCCAGTACTTC.